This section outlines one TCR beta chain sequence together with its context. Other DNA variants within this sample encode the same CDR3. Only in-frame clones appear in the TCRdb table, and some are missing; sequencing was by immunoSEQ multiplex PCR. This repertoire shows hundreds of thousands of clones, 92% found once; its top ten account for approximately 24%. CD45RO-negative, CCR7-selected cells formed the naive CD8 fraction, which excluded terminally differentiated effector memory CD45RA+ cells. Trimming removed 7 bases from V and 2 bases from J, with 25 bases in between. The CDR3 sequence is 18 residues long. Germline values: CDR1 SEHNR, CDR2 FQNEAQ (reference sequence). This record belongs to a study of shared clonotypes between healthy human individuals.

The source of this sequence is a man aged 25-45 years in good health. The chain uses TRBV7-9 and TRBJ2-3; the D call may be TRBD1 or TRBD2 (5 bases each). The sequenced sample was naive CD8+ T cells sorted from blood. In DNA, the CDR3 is TGTGCCAGCACCTCTCAATTGGGGGTTCACGTAACCACAGATACGCAGTATTTT. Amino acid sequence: CASTSQLGVHVTTDTQYF.